The rows below give T cell receptor beta chains drawn from one sample of a study of cytotoxic CD8 clonotypes in ibrutinib-treated CLL. Assay: immunoSEQ multiplex PCR; the TCRdb copy retains only in-frame clones and omits some. This sample yields 300,000 to 400,000 clones, of which 67% are seen a single time; 6% to 6.5% belongs to the top ten. Sequenced material: PBMCs, taken after 36 months of ibrutinib treatment. The source of these receptors is a human donor with chronic lymphocytic leukemia. Both conserved end residues are part of each CDR3. The order of the fields is V gene, clone size, D gene, J gene, CDR3 DNA, CDR3 protein. D genes are given only for firm matches. Clone size is given for some rows only: seen once, a few or many times, or a class if the clone is expanded.

>TRBV9|NA|NA|TRBJ2-1
TGTGCCAGCAGCCCCGGGGGGCAGGTATACAATGAGCAGTTCTTC
CASSPGGQVYNEQFF
>TRBV29-1|few|NA|TRBJ2-3
TGCAGCGTTGTCATGAACACAGATACGCAGTATTTT
CSVVMNTDTQYF
>TRBV9|NA|NA|TRBJ2-2
TGTGCCAGCAGCGTTCTCCGGTTAAGCGGTAGCACCGGGGAGCTGTTTTTT
CASSVLRLSGSTGELFF
>TRBV5-1|NA|NA|TRBJ2-5
TGCGCCAGCAGCTTGGGATACCTTTGGGAGACCCAGTACTTC
CASSLGYLWETQYF
>TRBV5-1|NA|NA|TRBJ2-7
TGCGCCAGCAGCTTGCCCTCCGGGACTTTAAACGAGCAGTACTTC
CASSLPSGTLNEQYF
>TRBV25-1|NA|NA|TRBJ2-7
TGTGCCAGCAGCCCGGGACGGCACTACGAGCAGTACTTC
CASSPGRHYEQYF
>TRBV28|few|NA|TRBJ1-2
TGTGCCAGCAGTCACTTATCGGGGTTTAGCTATGGCTACACCTTC
CASSHLSGFSYGYTF
>TRBV30|few|TRBD1|TRBJ1-5
TGTGCCTGGAGTCCGCAAGGCCTGGGACAGGGGGCTCAGCCCCAGCATTTT
CAWSPQGLGQGAQPQHF
>TRBV14|NA|NA|TRBJ2-5
TGTGCCAGCAGCCAGTGGACAGATTCGCAAGAGACCCAGTACTTC
CASSQWTDSQETQYF
>TRBV19|NA|NA|TRBJ2-2
TGTGCCAGCCCTGCTGGCACCGGGGAGCTGTTTTTT
CASPAGTGELFF